The 30 T cell receptor beta chains below were found in one sample sequenced in a study of identical twins. TCRdb used MiXCR to reprocess the 5' RACE reads, holding one entry per CDR3 protein. The repertoire holds 1.5 million to 2 million distinct CDR3 sequences, with under 35% as singletons. The source material was cord blood. The receptors here all came from a newborn girl in good health.

A few counts support this clonotype. The chain recombines TRBV12-1 with TRBJ2-7; the D call of TRBD1 is as the table states it, not checked on the DNA. TRBV12-1 is a pseudogene locus. The CDR3 has 13 residues. The DNA for the CDR3 is TGTGCCAGCATCTTACCCCCCCTCGACGAGCAGTACTTC. Amino acids: CASILPPLDEQYF.

This clonotype was detected a few times. V gene TRBV9 combines with J gene TRBJ2-7; D is unresolved. The CDR3 extends over 12 amino acids. Trimming took 3 bases from V and 5 from J, leaving 9 bases between them. The germline CDR1 and CDR2 sequences are SGDLS and YYNGEE. The CDR3 spells CASSAPLDEQYF. In DNA form, the CDR3 reads TGTGCCAGCAGCGCCCCTCTTGACGAGCAGTACTTC.

This chain joins TRBV24-1 and TRBJ2-5; TRBD1 aligns across 10 bases. The CDR3 contains 18 residues. Germline CDR1 KGHDR, CDR2 SFDVKD. V was pared by 3 bases and J by 11 bases, with 20 bases of the junction left unmatched. The CDR3 spells CATSDRPWTGGVFNEQYF. CDR3 bases: TGTGCCACCAGTGATCGCCCCTGGACAGGGGGTGTGTTCAATGAGCAGTACTTC.

The chain links TRBV6-6 to TRBJ2-2, with D possibly being TRBD2 (5 bases). The V gene lost 0 bases and the J gene lost 6 bases, with 8 bases spanning the gap. Germline lookup yields CDR1 MNHNY and CDR2 SVGAGI (reference sequence). CDR3 length equals 14 residues. CDR3 nucleotide sequence: TGTGCCAGCAGTTACTCTACTAGGCCCGGGGAGCTGTTTTTT. Translating it yields CASSYSTRPGELFF.

This clonotype appeared a single time. V is TRBV28 and J is TRBJ2-5; tentative D call: TRBD1 (6 bases). Near its end, the DNA agrees better with TRBJ2-7, so the J call may be wrong. Germline V lookup: CDR1 MDHEN, CDR2 SYDVKM. The CDR3 totals 12 residues. CDR3 sequence reads: CASYGTGPEQYF. The CDR3 DNA sequence: TGTGCCAGCTACGGCACAGGGCCCGAGCAGTACTTC.

The chain couples TRBV30 to TRBJ1-5; D is possibly TRBD1 (6 bases). CDR3 length: 13 amino acids. CDR1 and CDR2 (germline): GTSNPN, SVGIG (reference sequence). Trimming took 0 bases from V and 6 from J, leaving 9 bases between them. CDR3 DNA sequence: TGTGCCTGGAGTGTACGGGGGCGTCAGCCCCAGCATTTT. Its protein is CAWSVRGRQPQHF. The complete variable domain, with remaining parts taken from reference TRBV30 and TRBJ1-5, reads SQTIHQWPATLVQPVGSPLSLECTVEGTSNPNLYWYRQAAGRGLQLLFYSVGIGQISSEVPQNLSASRPQDRQFILSSKKLLLSDSGFYLCAWSVRGRQPQHFGDGTRLSIL.

This chain uses TRBV2 with TRBJ1-6; TRBD1 aligns across 7 bases. CDR1 is SNHLY and CDR2 is FYNNEI in the germline V gene. J lost 7 bases, V lost 8 bases, and 8 bases had no gene match. The CDR3 runs 14 residues. The CDR3 here is CASVMTGWNSPLHF. The CDR3 DNA is TGTGCCAGCGTCATGACAGGGTGGAATTCACCCCTCCACTTT. Full variable domain (rest looked up from reference TRBV2 and TRBJ1-6): EPEVTQTPSHQVTQMGQEVILRCVPISNHLYFYWYRQILGQKVEFLVSFYNNEISEKSEIFDDQFSVERPDGSNFTLKIRSTKLEDSAMYFCASVMTGWNSPLHFGNGTRLTVT.

The CDR3 loop reads CASSPPIAGSGDTQYF. CDR3 DNA: TGTGCCAGCTCACCACCGATAGCGGGAAGTGGAGATACGCAGTATTTT. The V gene is TRBV18, the J gene TRBJ2-3, with 8 positions matching TRBD2. V gave up 0 bases and J gave up 5 bases; unmatched junction bases: 7. The CDR3 is made up of 16 amino acids. Looked up from germline, CDR1 is KGHSH and CDR2 is LQKENI.

This clonotype was seen only a few times. The rearrangement uses TRBV20-1 and TRBJ1-2; D not resolved. CDR3 length: 16 residues. Germline CDR1 DFQATT, CDR2 SNEGSKA (reference sequence). V lost 3 bases and J lost 8, with 25 bases in between. In DNA, the CDR3 is TGCAGTGCTAGTAATGTGCGGTTGGCAGGACGGTACGGCTACACCTTC. Its protein is CSASNVRLAGRYGYTF.

CDR3: CASSLGTGTTETQYF. The CDR3 bases are TGCGCCAGCAGCTTGGGTACCGGGACTACCGAGACCCAGTACTTC. V is TRBV5-1 and J is TRBJ2-5; 7 positions agree with TRBD2. The CDR3 is 15 residues long. Germline V gene lookup returns CDR1 SGHRS and CDR2 YFSETQ. J lost 5 bases, V lost 0 bases, and 7 bases had no gene match.

The gene calls are TRBV29-1 and TRBJ2-3; D unresolved. Germline CDR1 and CDR2: SQVTM and ANQGSEA. The CDR3 is 14 residues long. Trimming removed 4 bases at V and 3 bases at J, with 14 bases between. The CDR3 sequence: CSVAIAANTDTQYF. In DNA form, the CDR3 reads TGCAGCGTTGCCATCGCAGCTAATACAGATACGCAGTATTTT.

The chain carries TRBV2 and TRBJ2-5; no firm D call. The CDR3 has 14 amino acids. Germline CDR1 SNHLY, CDR2 FYNNEI. Trimming took off 7 bases at V and 11 bases at J, with 23 bases between the two ends. CDR3 DNA sequence: TGTGCCAGCACTTTCGACGAACCCTACAATGTGCAGTACTTC. Translating gives CASTFDEPYNVQYF.

The chain links TRBV7-2 to TRBJ2-7; D is uncertain. This CDR3 spans 12 amino acids. V was shortened by 5 bases and J by 0 bases, with 5 bases between the two germline ends. Germline CDR1 and CDR2: SGHTA and FQGNSA. CDR3 DNA sequence: TGTGCCAGCAGCATCCACTCCTACGAGCAGTACTTC. The encoded protein is CASSIHSYEQYF.

The gene calls are TRBV6-2 or TRBV6-3 and TRBJ1-1, with 7 bases that match TRBD1. J was trimmed by 0 bases and V by 6 bases; bases with no gene match: 10. CDR3 size: 16 residues. The germline V gene has CDR1 MNHEY and CDR2 SVGEGT. The CDR3 sequence is CASSQRQGTMNTEAFF. As DNA, the CDR3 is TGTGCCAGCAGCCAACGACAGGGCACCATGAACACTGAAGCTTTCTTT.

This clonotype was seen more than once but under ten times. This chain uses TRBV21-1 with TRBJ1-5; TRBD1, as called in the table, went unchecked against the DNA. TRBV21-1 is reported as a pseudogene. The CDR3 runs to 16 residues. This CDR3 reads CASSNGGTGLHQPQHF. CDR3 coding DNA: TGTGCCAGCAGCAACGGGGGGACAGGGTTGCATCAGCCCCAGCATTTT.

The chain carries TRBV2 and TRBJ1-1, with D perhaps TRBD1 (5 bases). The V gene lost 2 bases and the J gene lost 0 bases, with 7 bases spanning the gap. Germline CDR1 and CDR2: SNHLY and FYNNEI. This CDR3 region has 14 residues. The DNA for the CDR3 is TGTGCCAGCAGTGAACGCAGGGTGAACACTGAAGCTTTCTTT. Amino acid sequence: CASSERRVNTEAFF.

This clonotype appeared a few times. This sequence joins TRBV4-2 and TRBJ2-7; 7 positions match TRBD2. The trim removed 0 bases at V and 2 bases at J, leaving 10 bases unmatched. From germline, CDR1 is LGHNA and CDR2 YNFKEQ. The CDR3 is made up of 17 amino acids. CDR3 loop: CASSQELSGIPPYEQYF. In DNA, the CDR3 is TGTGCCAGCAGCCAAGAACTGAGCGGGATCCCCCCCTACGAGCAGTACTTC.

The chain uses TRBV24-1 and TRBJ2-1; 8 positions agree with TRBD1. Germline V gene lookup returns CDR1 KGHDR and CDR2 SFDVKD. Germline trimming cut 10 bases from V and 0 bases from J; bases unmatched to any gene: 1. The CDR3 runs to 13 residues. DNA for the CDR3: TGTGCCACTGGGACAGGCTCCTACAATGAGCAGTTCTTC. It is translated as CATGTGSYNEQFF.

This clonotype was detected only a few times. The chain carries TRBV5-6 and TRBJ1-2; possible D gene TRBD1, 6 bases. Germline values: CDR1 SGHDT, CDR2 YYEEEE. V lost 4 bases and J 2 bases, leaving 12 bases between the germline ends. This CDR3 comprises 14 residues. CDR3 in DNA: TGTGCCAGCAGCCACACAGGGACCAACTATGGCTACACCTTC. The encoded protein is CASSHTGTNYGYTF.

This clonotype was observed many times. This chain connects TRBV2 to TRBJ2-7; 9 nucleotides agree with TRBD2. The CDR3 totals 14 residues. V dropped 7 bases and J dropped 5; count of bases not matched to a gene: 9. Germline values: CDR1 SNHLY, CDR2 FYNNEI. The CDR3 nucleotides read TGTGCCAGCACCCCGGGACTAGCTTTCCACGAGCAGTACTTC. This encodes CASTPGLAFHEQYF.

Comments on this clonotype: This likely traces to a read error, being one base from a far larger clone. The rearrangement links TRBV12-3 or TRBV12-4 to TRBJ2-7; D might be TRBD1 (6 bases). The J call is doubtful: the DNA matches TRBJ2-5 better. This CDR3 contains 13 residues. The CDR3 here is CASSPGTQGTQYF. The CDR3 DNA is TGTGCCAGCAGTCCCGGGACACAAGGGACCCAGTACTTC.

This clonotype came up a few times. This chain joins TRBV12-3 or TRBV12-4 and TRBJ1-5; D gene uncertain. V was cut by 3 bases and J by 7 bases, with 13 bases left in between. The CDR3 spans 14 residues. CDR3 bases: TGTGCCAGCAGTTTCGGGCGGATAGGGCAGCCCCAGCATTTT. Amino acids: CASSFGRIGQPQHF.

This clonotype was seen a handful of times. V is TRBV10-3 and J is TRBJ1-2; 8 bases line up with TRBD1. The V gene end was trimmed by 10 bases and the J gene end by 4 bases; junction bases not matched to a gene: 11. CDR1 and CDR2 (germline): ENHRY, SYGVKD. The CDR3 contains 14 residues. CDR3: CATRKDREGYGYTF. CDR3 DNA sequence: TGTGCCACACGTAAGGACAGGGAGGGCTATGGCTACACCTTC.

The chain couples TRBV7-2 to TRBJ2-5; tentatively, D is TRBD2 (5 bases). This CDR3 comprises 14 residues. The V end was cut by 1 base, the J end by 5 bases, with 11 bases between. Germline V CDR1 and CDR2: SGHTA, FQGNSA. The CDR3, as DNA: TGTGCCAGCAGCTTAGGCGGGCCGGGCGAGACCCAGTACTTC. Its translation: CASSLGGPGETQYF.

This clonotype came up many times. The chain has TRBV7-2 and TRBJ2-7; the D is unclear. V dropped 1 base and J dropped 2 bases, with 6 bases sitting between them. CDR1 SGHTA and CDR2 FQGNSA come from the germline V gene. CDR3 length: 13 amino acids. CDR3: CASSLVTTYEQYF. The CDR3 coding sequence is TGTGCCAGCAGCTTAGTTACAACCTACGAGCAGTACTTC.

Comment on this clonotype: This may come from a read error, since a much larger clone is one base off. J is TRBJ2-1 and V is TRBV27; D is uncertain. Per germline, CDR1 MNHEY and CDR2 SMNVEV (reference sequence). The CDR3 loop spans 13 amino acids. Trimming took off 0 bases at V and 6 bases at J, with 6 bases between the two ends. The CDR3 DNA follows: TGTGCCAGCAGTTTATCGCTCTGCAATGAGCAGTTCTTC. It yields the protein CASSLSLCNEQFF.

The chain uses TRBV12-3 or TRBV12-4 and TRBJ1-5; a weak D match, TRBD1 (6 bases). V dropped 6 bases and J dropped 3 bases, with 21 bases sitting between them. CDR3 size: 17 residues. CDR3 sequence reads: CASSYIGQLTPNQPQHF. As DNA, the CDR3 is TGTGCCAGCAGCTACATCGGACAGTTAACCCCCAATCAGCCCCAGCATTTT.

The genes are TRBV9 and TRBJ2-5, with 10 bases identical to TRBD2. The CDR3 consists of 16 residues. CDR1 is SGDLS, CDR2 YYNGEE, per germline. J gave up 2 bases and V 2 bases, and 6 bases lay outside the gene matches. CDR3 amino acids: CASSVSGGAAQETQYF. The CDR3 DNA reads as TGTGCCAGCAGCGTCAGCGGGGGGGCAGCACAAGAGACCCAGTACTTC.

The CDR3 DNA reads TGCGCCAGCAGCCGGGTACAGGGGCGCCAAGAGACCCAGTACTTC. Its protein is CASSRVQGRQETQYF. The genes are TRBV4-1 and TRBJ2-5; the match to TRBD1 covers 7 bases. This CDR3 spans 15 amino acids. V lost 4 bases to trimming and J lost 1 base; unmatched junction nucleotides: 6. Germline CDR1 is MGHRA and CDR2 is YSYEKL.

The chain uses TRBV7-9 and TRBJ2-3; D remains ambiguous. CDR3 length equals 15 residues. Germline CDR1 SEHNR, CDR2 FQNEAQ (reference sequence). Trimming removed 6 bases at V and 2 bases at J, with 15 bases between. CDR3 in amino acids: CASSSRHLPTDTQYF. CDR3 bases: TGTGCCAGCAGTTCCAGACACCTACCCACAGATACGCAGTATTTT.